The 20 T cell receptor beta chains given below trace back to one sample, sequenced in a study of brain T cells in children with intractable seizures. The data were produced by immunoSEQ multiplex PCR, yet TCRdb's version contains in-frame clones alone and is incomplete. The table includes a few hundred thousand clones, about 93% detected once. Time point reported: blood from clinic visit 5 months post-surgery; TSC patient then seizure free. The material sequenced was peripheral blood, taken roughly 5 months after surgery. The receptors were gathered from a boy under two years old with tuberous sclerosis and intractable seizures.

CDR3 DNA sequence: TGTGCCAGCAGCCTTACTGGGGGGTCTGAGACCCAGTACTTC. It yields the protein CASSLTGGSETQYF. This chain uses TRBV7-3 with TRBJ2-5; D might be TRBD2 (6 bases). CDR1 and CDR2 (germline): SGHTA, FQGTGA. CDR3 length: 14 residues. V gave up 5 bases and J gave up 5 bases, with 15 bases separating them.

V gene TRBV4-2 combines with J gene TRBJ1-2; 8 bases match TRBD1. There are 16 residues in the CDR3. Trimming removed 0 bases from V and 4 bases from J; junction bases left unmatched: 7. Germline V CDR1 and CDR2: LGHNA, YNFKEQ. CDR3 sequence reads: CASSQDLGQEIYGYTF. The DNA for the CDR3 is TGTGCCAGCAGCCAAGATTTGGGACAGGAGATCTATGGCTACACCTTC.

The rearrangement uses TRBV28 and TRBJ2-7; TRBD1 aligns across 7 bases. The CDR3 is 16 amino acids. From germline, CDR1 is MDHEN and CDR2 SYDVKM. V dropped 5 bases and J dropped 3; count of bases not matched to a gene: 13. This CDR3 is CASSATGTVGIYEQYF. The CDR3 DNA sequence: TGTGCCAGCAGTGCCACCGGGACAGTGGGAATCTACGAGCAGTACTTC. Full variable domain (missing parts from reference TRBV28 and TRBJ2-7): DVKVTQSSRYLVKRTGEKVFLECVQDMDHENMFWYRQDPGLGLRLIYFSYDVKMKEKGDIPEGYSVSREKKERFSLILESASTNQTSMYLCASSATGTVGIYEQYFGPGTRLTVT.

The chain combines TRBV9 with TRBJ1-1; D is unclear. This CDR3 is 14 amino acids long. The V gene lost 0 bases and the J gene lost 5 bases, with 11 bases spanning the gap. In germline, CDR1 is SGDLS, CDR2 YYNGEE. The CDR3 nucleotides are TGTGCCAGCAGCGTAGTCAATGGTGGGACTGAAGCTTTCTTT. This translates into CASSVVNGGTEAFF. Combining the CDR3 with reference TRBV9 and TRBJ1-1 gives the whole variable domain DSGVTQTPKHLITATGQRVTLRCSPRSGDLSVYWYQQSLDQGLQFLIQYYNGEERAKGNILERFSAQQFPDLHSELNLSSLELGDSALYFCASSVVNGGTEAFFGQGTRLTVV.

The CDR3 DNA sequence: TGTGCCTGGGGGGCCCGGGGCAGTGGGAATGAGCAGTTCTTC. Translating it yields CAWGARGSGNEQFF. The chain couples TRBV30 to TRBJ2-1; D is perhaps TRBD1 or TRBD2 (5 bases each). This CDR3 spans 14 amino acids. Germline values: CDR1 GTSNPN, CDR2 SVGIG (reference sequence). V was cut by 5 bases and J by 7 bases, with 18 bases left in between. Combining the CDR3 with reference TRBV30 and TRBJ2-1 gives the whole variable domain SQTIHQWPATLVQPVGSPLSLECTVEGTSNPNLYWYRQAAGRGLQLLFYSVGIGQISSEVPQNLSASRPQDRQFILSSKKLLLSDSGFYLCAWGARGSGNEQFFGPGTRLTVL.

This clone was seen just once. V is TRBV4-2 and J is TRBJ1-1; TRBD1 matches at 8 bases. Germline CDR1 is LGHNA and CDR2 is YNFKEQ. With V trimmed by 4 bases and J by 6 bases, 10 bases remained unmatched. CDR3 length equals 15 residues. CDR3 residues: CASSPKPQGAAEAFF. The DNA for the CDR3 is TGTGCCAGCAGCCCGAAACCTCAGGGGGCCGCTGAAGCTTTCTTT.

This chain connects TRBV19 to TRBJ2-1; D is ambiguous. Trimming left V 5 bases short and J 5 bases short, with 16 bases between. CDR1 is LNHDA and CDR2 is SQIVND in the germline V gene (reference sequence). The CDR3 runs to 15 residues. The CDR3: CASSPRGQRDNEQFF. The CDR3 DNA sequence: TGTGCCAGTAGTCCCCGTGGTCAAAGGGACAATGAGCAGTTCTTC. Full variable domain (remainder filled in from reference TRBV19 and TRBJ2-1): DGGITQSPKYLFRKEGQNVTLSCEQNLNHDAMYWYRQDPGQGLRLIYYSQIVNDFQKGDIAEGYSVSREKKESFPLTVTSAQKNPTAFYLCASSPRGQRDNEQFFGPGTRLTVL.

The rearrangement links TRBV7-2 to TRBJ2-7; no firm D call. The CDR3 consists of 17 residues. Germline V gives CDR1 SGHTA, CDR2 FQGNSA. The V end lost 5 bases, the J end lost 1 base, and 21 bases lay between the germline ends. In DNA form, the CDR3 reads TGTGCCAGCAGCAAACGGACCTACCTGGCCCCTTCCTACGAGCAGTACTTC. Its translation: CASSKRTYLAPSYEQYF. The full variable domain, with the rest looked up from reference TRBV7-2 and TRBJ2-7, is GAGVSQSPSNKVTEKGKDVELRCDPISGHTALYWYRQSLGQGLEFLIYFQGNSAPDKSGLPSDRFSAERTGGSVSTLTIQRTQQEDSAVYLCASSKRTYLAPSYEQYFGPGTRLTVT.

This clone was seen more than once but under ten times. The chain combines TRBV14 with TRBJ1-2, with 7 bases matching TRBD1. The CDR3 contains 15 residues. Germline CDR1 and CDR2: SGHDN and FVKESK. The V segment lost 1 base and the J segment 4 bases; nucleotides outside the gene matches: 6. CDR3 protein: CASSQGQGEGYGYTF. CDR3 nucleotides: TGTGCCAGCAGCCAAGGACAGGGTGAGGGCTATGGCTACACCTTC.

The chain joins TRBV19 to TRBJ1-4, with 8 bases lining up with TRBD1. CDR3 length: 13 residues. CDR1 and CDR2 from the germline V gene are LNHDA and SQIVND (reference sequence). Germline trimming cut 5 bases from V and 14 bases from J; bases unmatched to any gene: 10. The CDR3 nucleotides are TGTGCCAGTAGTGGGACAGGCCTGGTTTATCTGTTTTTT. Translation gives CASSGTGLVYLFF.

The rearrangement links TRBV11-1 to TRBJ2-3, with 9 bases identical to TRBD1. This CDR3 is built from 15 residues. The germline gives CDR1 SGHAT, CDR2 FQDESV (reference sequence). Trimming removed 1 base from V and 1 base from J; junction bases left unmatched: 0. The CDR3 DNA sequence: TGTGCCAGCAGCTTAGGACAGGGGGGCACAGATACGCAGTATTTT. This sequence encodes CASSLGQGGTDTQYF.

V gene TRBV6-5 combines with J gene TRBJ1-1, with TRBD1 matching 7 bases. V dropped 7 bases and J dropped 3; count of bases not matched to a gene: 5. This CDR3 is built from 13 residues. The germline V gene has CDR1 MNHEY and CDR2 SVGAGI. The CDR3 is CASTSGGYTEAFF. The CDR3 DNA sequence: TGTGCCAGCACATCAGGGGGTTACACTGAAGCTTTCTTT.

In this sample, this clone turned up a few times. The genes are TRBV19 and TRBJ2-7, with 13 positions matching TRBD2. The CDR3 spans 14 residues. After removal of 10 bases from V and 3 bases from J, the junction contained 6 bases not matched to a gene. Germline V gene data show CDR1 as LNHDA and CDR2 as SQIVND (reference sequence). The CDR3 nucleotides are TGTGCCACATCCCGGACTAGCGGGAGCTACGAGCAGTACTTC. It is translated as CATSRTSGSYEQYF.

The V and J genes are TRBV7-3 and TRBJ2-3; 7 nucleotides line up with TRBD1. Germline V gene sequence: CDR1 SGHTA, CDR2 FQGTGA. There are 13 residues in the CDR3. V lost 6 bases to trimming and J lost 7 bases; unmatched junction nucleotides: 7. CDR3 in amino acids: CASSSRGSNTQYF. CDR3 nucleotide sequence: TGTGCCAGCAGTTCCAGGGGGTCAAATACGCAGTATTTT.

V is TRBV6-1 and J is TRBJ1-2; 11 bases line up with TRBD1. Trimming removed 2 bases from V and 4 bases from J; junction bases left unmatched: 6. Germline-derived CDR1 and CDR2 are MNHNS and SASEGT. This CDR3 is 16 amino acids long. This chain's CDR3 is CASSETGQGVGYGYTF. In nucleotides, the CDR3 is TGTGCCAGCAGTGAAACGGGACAGGGGGTTGGCTATGGCTACACCTTC.

V gene TRBV5-6 combines with J gene TRBJ1-3; 8 bases are shared with TRBD1. J lost 4 bases, V lost 3 bases, and 9 bases had no gene match. Germline values: CDR1 SGHDT, CDR2 YYEEEE. The CDR3 is 16 amino acids. The CDR3 DNA reads as TGTGCCAGCAGCTGGGTGGACAGGGAGCGCGGAAACACCATATATTTT. Protein sequence: CASSWVDRERGNTIYF.

The rearrangement uses TRBV24-1 and TRBJ1-2; no definite D call. CDR1 KGHDR and CDR2 SFDVKD come from the germline V gene. Trimming pared 4 bases from V and 8 bases from J, leaving 10 bases between. CDR3 length equals 12 residues. In DNA form, the CDR3 reads TGTGCCACCAGTGACCTTGCTGCAGGCTACACCTTC. Its translation: CATSDLAAGYTF.

The count of this clone is one. The genes are TRBV2 and TRBJ2-7; D may be TRBD1 or TRBD2 (5 bases each). The CDR3 length is 19 residues. The V gene's germline CDR1 is SNHLY and CDR2 FYNNEI. The ends were cut back, 3 bases at V and 3 bases at J, with 27 bases in the middle. CDR3 in amino acids: CASSDGVGRDALPDYEQYF. The CDR3 DNA reads as TGTGCCAGCAGTGATGGGGTCGGCAGGGACGCCTTACCGGACTACGAGCAGTACTTC.

The chain combines TRBV5-5 with TRBJ2-7; 9 nucleotides align to TRBD1. The ends lost 4 bases at V and 5 bases at J; junction bases unmatched: 10. Looked up from germline, CDR1 is SGHKS and CDR2 is YYEKEE (reference sequence). The CDR3 spans 15 residues. CDR3 region: CASSLTPGQGNEQYF. The CDR3 DNA follows: TGTGCCAGCAGCCTAACACCGGGACAGGGAAACGAGCAGTACTTC.

The chain employs TRBV6-6 and TRBJ2-1, with D unclear. Germline V CDR1 and CDR2: MNHNY, SVGAGI (reference sequence). The V gene lost 2 bases and the J gene lost 5 bases, with 4 bases spanning the gap. CDR3 length equals 12 residues. The CDR3 protein is CASSYLHNEQFF. The CDR3 DNA reads as TGTGCCAGCAGTTACCTGCACAATGAGCAGTTCTTC.